The text below deals with one T cell receptor beta chain. Its matching antigen is unknown. The data were taken from a study of cytomegalovirus exposure and HLA in healthy donors. Study findings and constraints: Compared with the approximately 670-donor mean, an Asian-associated ancestry cluster reportedly had fewer N-insertions, according to a later analysis.

CDR1 and CDR2 (germline): KGHSH, LQKENI. The CDR3 has 14 amino acids. V lost 6 bases and J lost 5; bases outside the gene matches: 5. PCR employed 60 Vbeta and 13 Jbeta primers. Generated by immunoSEQ multiplex PCR, the TCRdb table keeps only in-frame clones and is missing some. This sample's clone table lists around 80,000 clones. The chain links TRBV18 to TRBJ2-7, with 12 bases aligning to TRBD2. The sample consisted of PBMCs. The TCR was taken from a man aged 35-49 years in good health and CMV-seronegative. Here the CDR3 reads CASSSTSGRHEQYF. The CDR3 region has the DNA TGTGCCAGCTCCTCGACTAGCGGGAGACACGAGCAGTACTTC.